The 28 T cell receptor beta chains below come from one sample, sequenced in a study of shared clonotypes between healthy human individuals. Method: immunoSEQ multiplex PCR; TCRdb's copy keeps in-frame clones and lacks some. The table includes 630,000 or so clones, roughly 98% detected once. Terminally differentiated effector memory CD45RA+ cells were left out of the naive CD8 fraction, which was CD45RO-negative and positively selected for CCR7. Material: naive CD8+ T cells sorted from blood. Source of these receptors: a man aged 25-40 years in good health.

The chain carries TRBV5-8 and TRBJ2-2; D is uncertain. CDR1 and CDR2 (germline): SGHTS, YDEGEE. The length of the CDR3 is 17 residues. V was shortened by 5 bases and J by 0 bases, with 17 bases between the two germline ends. The CDR3 DNA reads TGTGCCAGCAGTTCAAAAGTTGGGCCTTCGAACACCGGGGAGCTGTTTTTT. Translated: CASSSKVGPSNTGELFF.

The J gene is TRBJ2-1, the V gene TRBV19; D possibly corresponds to TRBD2 (7 bases). Looked up from germline, CDR1 is LNHDA and CDR2 is SQIVND (reference sequence). The V end lost 10 bases, the J end lost 3 bases, and 19 bases lay between the germline ends. This CDR3 contains 15 residues. The CDR3 here is CATREGGSFYNEQFF. The DNA for the CDR3 is TGTGCCACCCGAGAGGGGGGGAGTTTCTACAATGAGCAGTTCTTC.

The chain carries TRBV13 and TRBJ2-5; D is possibly TRBD1 (5 bases). The germline V and J ends were trimmed by 5 bases and 1 base, with 14 bases remaining between them. The CDR3 extends over 15 amino acids. Looked up from germline, CDR1 is PRHDT and CDR2 is FYEKMQ (reference sequence). CDR3 sequence (DNA): TGTGCCAGCAGCGACACAAGGACACTCCAAGAGACCCAGTACTTC. It codes for CASSDTRTLQETQYF.

This clone was observed a few times. J is TRBJ2-1 and V is TRBV30; D might be TRBD2 (6 bases). The CDR3 sequence is 16 residues long. The V and J ends lost 3 bases and 0 bases respectively, with 15 bases between them. Germline V gene sequence: CDR1 GTSNPN, CDR2 SVGIG (reference sequence). The DNA of the CDR3 is TGTGCCTGGAGGGGAGGCTCAGGGAGCTCCTACAATGAGCAGTTCTTC. Its translation: CAWRGGSGSSYNEQFF.

V is TRBV5-4 and J is TRBJ1-5, with D uncertain. The CDR3 sequence is 13 residues long. Deletions cut 2 bases from V and 7 bases from J, with 10 bases between. Germline CDR1 SGHNT, CDR2 YYREEE (reference sequence). The CDR3 DNA reads as TGTGCCAGCAGCTTTTACGGGAGACAGCCCCAGCATTTT. It yields the protein CASSFYGRQPQHF.

The chain carries TRBV5-5 and TRBJ2-7; D is unclear. Germline lookup yields CDR1 SGHKS and CDR2 YYEKEE (reference sequence). CDR3 length equals 13 residues. With 1 base removed from V and 5 bases from J, the gap between germline ends came to 10 bases. Here the CDR3 DNA reads TGTGCCAGCAGCTTGTGGGTCCCTGACGAGCAGTACTTC. This gives the protein CASSLWVPDEQYF.

V is TRBV11-2 and J is TRBJ2-1, with TRBD2 matching 9 bases. CDR3 length: 16 residues. The V and J ends lost 4 bases and 5 bases, in that order; junction bases with no gene match: 9. Germline lookup yields CDR1 SGHAT and CDR2 FQNNGV. The CDR3, as DNA: TGTGCCAGCAGCTCCTCGTCGTCTAGCGGGAACAATGAGCAGTTCTTC. Translating it yields CASSSSSSSGNNEQFF.

This chain connects TRBV5-1 to TRBJ1-1; the D is unclear. The V gene's germline CDR1 is SGHRS and CDR2 YFSETQ. V was shortened by 5 bases and J by 2 bases, with 19 bases between the two germline ends. The CDR3 spans 16 residues. CDR3 coding DNA: TGCGCCAGCAGGGGGATGTCTTTCCCAGTAAACACTGAAGCTTTCTTT. Translated: CASRGMSFPVNTEAFF.

The CDR3 reads CASSLTGADTQYF. CDR3 DNA: TGCGCCAGCAGCTTGACCGGGGCAGATACGCAGTATTTT. The chain couples TRBV5-1 to TRBJ2-3; perhaps TRBD2 as D (5 bases). Germline V lookup: CDR1 SGHRS, CDR2 YFSETQ. This CDR3 contains 13 residues. V was clipped by 1 base and J by 4 bases, with 7 bases between them.

The chain is built from TRBV2 and TRBJ2-7; D might be TRBD1 (5 bases). V dropped 4 bases and J dropped 5 bases, with 9 bases sitting between them. The germline V gene has CDR1 SNHLY and CDR2 FYNNEI. The length of the CDR3 is 12 residues. The DNA of the CDR3 is TGTGCCAGCAGTGGCAGGGTCAACGAGCAGTACTTC. The encoded protein is CASSGRVNEQYF.

Concerning this clone itself: The same CDR3 also results from other DNA sequences found in this sample. The chain's CDR3 is CSVEDGTDYEQYF. DNA of the CDR3: TGCAGCGTTGAAGATGGGACAGACTACGAGCAGTACTTC. The chain recombines TRBV29-1 with TRBJ2-7; 7 positions match TRBD1. Germline lookup yields CDR1 SQVTM and CDR2 ANQGSEA. This CDR3 contains 13 residues. Trimming cost V 0 bases and J 3 bases; bases outside gene matches: 2.

The gene calls are TRBV27 and TRBJ2-2; maybe TRBD2 (5 bases). The germline gives CDR1 MNHEY, CDR2 SMNVEV (reference sequence). The ends were cut back, 2 bases at V and 1 base at J, with 5 bases in the middle. The CDR3 is made up of 14 amino acids. The CDR3 sequence: CASSLAGNTGELFF. In nucleotides, the CDR3 is TGTGCCAGCAGTTTAGCGGGGAACACCGGGGAGCTGTTTTTT.

The chain carries TRBV10-1 and TRBJ1-1; TRBD1 might be the D (6 bases). Trimming cost V 2 bases and J 7 bases, with 17 bases left between them. The CDR3 spans 15 residues. Germline assignment: CDR1 WNHNN and CDR2 SYGVQD (reference sequence). The CDR3 region is CASSELAGEGNEAFF. The CDR3 DNA follows: TGCGCCAGCAGTGAGCTGGCAGGGGAAGGGAATGAAGCTTTCTTT.

Comments on this clone: An end of the junction differs from the germline gene, which may be a read error. This chain uses TRBV7-9 with TRBJ2-1; 9 bases agree with TRBD2. The germline gives CDR1 SEHNR, CDR2 FQNEAQ (reference sequence). CDR3 length: 11 residues. The CDR3 bases are TGCGCGGGAGGGAAATACAATGAGCAGTTCTTC. It yields the protein CAGGKYNEQFF. Full variable domain (outside the CDR3, taken from reference TRBV7-9 and TRBJ2-1): DTGVSQNPRHKITKRGQNVTFRCDPISEHNRLYWYRQTLGQGPEFLTYFQNEAQLEKSRLLSDRFSAERPKGSFSTLEIQRTEQGDSAMYLCAGGKYNEQFFGPGTRLTVL.

The J gene is TRBJ1-5, the V gene TRBV27, with TRBD1 as a possible D gene (6 bases). The V end was cut by 6 bases, the J end by 6 bases, with 12 bases between. CDR3 length: 13 residues. Germline values: CDR1 MNHEY, CDR2 SMNVEV (reference sequence). The CDR3 loop reads CASSGNRAQPQHF. Here the CDR3 DNA reads TGTGCCAGCAGCGGAAACAGGGCTCAGCCCCAGCATTTT.

The V call is TRBV5-8, the J call TRBJ2-3, with no clear D. V lost 2 bases to trimming and J lost 2 bases, with 12 bases between them. Germline loops: CDR1 SGHTS, CDR2 YDEGEE. The length of the CDR3 is 15 residues. CDR3 loop: CASSFTTPITDTQYF. The CDR3 DNA follows: TGTGCCAGCAGCTTCACGACTCCAATCACAGATACGCAGTATTTT. Full variable domain (outside the CDR3, taken from reference TRBV5-8 and TRBJ2-3): EAGVTQSPTHLIKTRGQQATLRCSPISGHTSVYWYQQALGLGLQFLLWYDEGEERNRGNFPPRFSGRQFPNYSSELNVNALELEDSALYLCASSFTTPITDTQYFGPGTRLTVL.

The rearrangement uses TRBV27 and TRBJ2-1; weak D call: TRBD2 (5 bases). Trimming took off 6 bases at V and 2 bases at J, with 11 bases between the two ends. The germline V gene encodes CDR1 MNHEY and CDR2 SMNVEV (reference sequence). This CDR3 is built from 14 residues. The CDR3 DNA sequence: TGTGCCAGCAGCCCTGCGGGCACCTACAATGAGCAGTTCTTC. Translating it yields CASSPAGTYNEQFF.

The rearrangement uses TRBV19 and TRBJ1-5; a possible D gene is TRBD1 (6 bases). The germline CDR1 and CDR2 sequences are LNHDA and SQIVND (reference sequence). V lost 2 bases and J 5 bases, leaving 16 bases between the germline ends. The CDR3 extends over 16 amino acids. The CDR3 is CASSILAGATYQPQHF. The CDR3 coding sequence is TGTGCCAGTAGTATATTGGCAGGGGCTACGTATCAGCCCCAGCATTTT. The variable domain in full, completed from reference TRBV19 and TRBJ1-5, reads DGGITQSPKYLFRKEGQNVTLSCEQNLNHDAMYWYRQDPGQGLRLIYYSQIVNDFQKGDIAEGYSVSREKKESFPLTVTSAQKNPTAFYLCASSILAGATYQPQHFGDGTRLSIL.

V usage is TRBV6-1 and J usage is TRBJ1-1, with D possibly being TRBD1 (5 bases). CDR1 is MNHNS, CDR2 SASEGT, per germline. V was trimmed by 11 bases and J by 0 bases, leaving 19 bases between them. The CDR3 runs to 15 residues. The CDR3 region is CAVVQPGRMNTEAFF. In nucleotides, the CDR3 is TGTGCCGTCGTTCAGCCGGGACGGATGAACACTGAAGCTTTCTTT.

This chain connects TRBV10-2 to TRBJ2-3; 10 bases align to TRBD1. CDR1 and CDR2 from the germline V gene are WSHSY and SAAADI. The CDR3 loop spans 15 amino acids. V lost 2 bases to trimming and J lost 5 bases; unmatched junction nucleotides: 4. The CDR3 nucleotides are TGCGCCAGCAGTGAGGGACAGGGGGGCGGAGATACGCAGTATTTT. It encodes CASSEGQGGGDTQYF.

The V call is TRBV7-2, the J call TRBJ1-5; D not resolved. The CDR3 loop spans 16 amino acids. Germline values: CDR1 SGHTA, CDR2 FQGNSA. V gave up 2 bases and J gave up 0 bases, with 11 bases separating them. The DNA of the CDR3 is TGTGCCAGCAGCTTAAGCGGCGCCGTTAGCAATCAGCCCCAGCATTTT. It translates to CASSLSGAVSNQPQHF.

The rearrangement links TRBV4-1 to TRBJ2-7, with 9 bases matching TRBD1. With 5 bases clipped from V and 2 bases from J, the junction kept 4 bases outside the gene matches. This CDR3 is 14 amino acids long. CDR1 and CDR2 (germline): MGHRA, YSYEKL. The CDR3 region is CASSSRQGAYEQYF. The CDR3 nucleotides read TGCGCCAGCAGCTCCCGACAGGGGGCCTACGAGCAGTACTTC.

The V and J genes are TRBV11-2 and TRBJ2-3; 13 positions agree with TRBD2. The CDR3 consists of 18 residues. With 1 base clipped from V and 4 bases from J, the junction kept 8 bases outside the gene matches. Germline-derived CDR1 and CDR2 are SGHAT and FQNNGV. The CDR3 is CASSLGTSGRISADTQYF. The CDR3 DNA sequence: TGTGCCAGCAGCTTAGGGACTAGCGGGAGAATTTCCGCAGATACGCAGTATTTT.

This clone was found once. The CDR3 nucleotides read TGCAGCGTTGAAGATAGCGGCTTACAGGGGCTCGGGGCTGAAGCTTTCTTT. It translates to CSVEDSGLQGLGAEAFF. The chain is built from TRBV29-1 and TRBJ1-1; 7 nucleotides agree with TRBD1. CDR1 and CDR2 from the germline V gene are SQVTM and ANQGSEA. V trimming: 0 bases; J trimming: 6 bases; junction bases outside the gene matches: 16. The CDR3 loop spans 17 amino acids.

The CDR3 region has the DNA TGTGCCAGCAGCCCCCGGACACCTAACTATGGCTACACCTTC. Its protein is CASSPRTPNYGYTF. The chain couples TRBV9 to TRBJ1-2; TRBD1 might be the D (5 bases). The CDR3 is 14 residues long. V was trimmed by 4 bases and J by 0 bases, leaving 10 bases between them. Germline V lookup: CDR1 SGDLS, CDR2 YYNGEE.

V usage is TRBV19 and J usage is TRBJ2-7; TRBD1 might be the D (5 bases). The CDR3 is 12 residues long. V was clipped by 9 bases and J by 2 bases, with 11 bases between them. The germline CDR1 and CDR2 sequences are LNHDA and SQIVND (reference sequence). CDR3 sequence: CARRQGTYEQYF. The CDR3 region has the DNA TGTGCCAGACGGCAGGGTACCTACGAGCAGTACTTC. The full variable domain, in which reference TRBV19 and TRBJ2-7 provide the parts outside the CDR3, is DGGITQSPKYLFRKEGQNVTLSCEQNLNHDAMYWYRQDPGQGLRLIYYSQIVNDFQKGDIAEGYSVSREKKESFPLTVTSAQKNPTAFYLCARRQGTYEQYFGPGTRLTVT.

The chain recombines TRBV5-1 with TRBJ2-1, with D possibly called TRBD1 or TRBD2 (6 bases each). Germline CDR1 reads SGHRS; CDR2 reads YFSETQ. V was cut by 1 base and J by 6 bases, with 8 bases left in between. The length of the CDR3 is 13 residues. The CDR3: CASSLTGANEQFF. The CDR3 DNA follows: TGCGCCAGCAGCTTGACGGGGGCCAATGAGCAGTTCTTC.

V and J are TRBV2 and TRBJ2-3; weak D call: TRBD1 (5 bases). This CDR3 spans 12 amino acids. Germline V gives CDR1 SNHLY, CDR2 FYNNEI. V was clipped by 8 bases and J by 6 bases, with 12 bases between them. CDR3 in amino acids: CASLRGRDTQYF. The CDR3 region has the DNA TGTGCCAGCTTAAGGGGAAGGGATACGCAGTATTTT.